The 2 T cell receptor beta chains presented below share a single source sample, sequenced in a study of control samples from healthy donors and cancer patients. Some clones are missing from TCRdb's copy, which holds only in-frame ones; the method was immunoSEQ multiplex PCR. Seen here are some 44,000 clones, 70% to 75% observed once, and the top ten hold over 15%. Sequencing was carried out using formalin-fixed, paraffin-embedded tissue. The source is a male donor with melanoma.

This clone ranks as medium-sized. The chain uses TRBV13 and TRBJ2-3, with D uncertain. V dropped 3 bases and J dropped 3 bases, with 4 bases sitting between them. Germline CDR1 and CDR2: PRHDT and FYEKMQ (reference sequence). The CDR3 spans 12 residues. The CDR3 loop is CASSLLTDTQYF. CDR3 DNA: TGTGCCAGCAGCTTGTTGACAGATACGCAGTATTTT. The variable domain in full, completed from reference TRBV13 and TRBJ2-3, reads AAGVIQSPRHLIKEKRETATLKCYPIPRHDTVYWYQQGPGQDPQFLISFYEKMQSDKGSIPDRFSAQQFSDYHSELNMSSLELGDSALYFCASSLLTDTQYFGPGTRLTVL.

J is TRBJ1-4 and V is TRBV10-3, with D uncertain. CDR1 and CDR2 (germline): ENHRY, SYGVKD. V lost 3 bases and J lost 5, with 7 bases in between. The CDR3 is 13 amino acids. The CDR3, as DNA: TGTGCCATCAGTGACAGAGTCAATGAAAAACTGTTTTTT. As protein: CAISDRVNEKLFF.